Listed here is a single T cell receptor (beta chain). Its specificity is not known. The PCR contained 60 Vbeta and 13 Jbeta primers. Repertoires were generated with immunoSEQ multiplex PCR, while TCRdb's copy carries only in-frame clones and drops some. The sample carries about 280,000 clones, around nine tenths recorded once. Nominal health characterized the donors when sampled, though unrecorded immune exposures were likely. The CDR3 has 16 residues. V lost 0 bases and J 2 bases, leaving 16 bases between the germline ends. Per the germline V gene, CDR1 is SQVTM and CDR2 is ANQGSEA. The data stem from a study of cytomegalovirus exposure and HLA in healthy donors. Findings and caveats of the study: For most TCR beta V segments, an earlier analysis put the productive rate at about 87% or about 30% of the time. The authors listed approximately 150 TCR beta chains as cytomegalovirus-associated. Clonal expansion was found to be greater in HLA-associated TCR beta chains than in equally common others in a later analysis.

The J gene is TRBJ1-2, the V gene TRBV29-1; TRBD1 is a possible D gene (5 bases). The specimen sequenced was PBMCs. The receptor was isolated from a young woman in good health and CMV-seronegative. CDR3 nucleotides: TGCAGCGTTGAAGATGTGTTAGGGGCAGGCAACTATGGCTACACCTTC. Residues: CSVEDVLGAGNYGYTF.